One sample yielded the 9 T cell receptor beta chains listed below, sequenced in a study of identical twins. TCRdb re-called the 5' RACE reads through MiXCR, storing one row per CDR3 protein. The sample has 400,000 to 550,000 distinct CDR3 sequences, about 20% seen once. These same records also appear under a second study, on T cells expressing NK-cell markers.

Sequencing was performed on CD4+ T cells sorted from blood. The receptors were sampled from a woman under 30 in good health.

This clonotype was detected many times. The V call is TRBV10-3, the J call TRBJ2-7, with a weak D call TRBD1 (5 bases). Germline-derived CDR1 and CDR2 are ENHRY and SYGVKD. V shed 8 bases and J shed 0 bases, with 11 bases lying between them. The CDR3 has 13 amino acids. CDR3 amino acids: CAIHGDSSYEQYF. In DNA form, the CDR3 reads TGTGCCATCCATGGCGACAGCTCCTACGAGCAGTACTTC.

The rearrangement uses TRBV18 and TRBJ1-5, with TRBD1 identical over 8 bases. CDR1 is KGHSH and CDR2 is LQKENI in the germline V gene. The length of the CDR3 is 13 residues. Germline trimming cut 8 bases from V and 1 base from J; bases unmatched to any gene: 1. CDR3 coding DNA: TGTGCCAGCCAGGGGGCCAGCAATCAGCCCCAGCATTTT. Translating it yields CASQGASNQPQHF.

At least ten counts were recorded for this clonotype. Here the CDR3 DNA reads TGCGCCAGCAGCTTGGACAGGCTGAACACTGAAGCTTTCTTT. It specifies CASSLDRLNTEAFF. This rearrangement joins TRBV5-1 to TRBJ1-1, with D perhaps matching TRBD1 (5 bases). This CDR3 spans 14 amino acids. Trimming took off 0 bases at V and 0 bases at J, with 6 bases between the two ends. The germline CDR1 and CDR2 sequences are SGHRS and YFSETQ.

The chain uses TRBV6-2 or TRBV6-3 and TRBJ2-5, with 7 bases that match TRBD2. The CDR3 consists of 15 residues. J gave up 2 bases and V 2 bases, and 5 bases lay outside the gene matches. Germline V gene lookup returns CDR1 MNHEY and CDR2 SVGEGT. In DNA form, the CDR3 reads TGTGCCAGCAGTTACCCGGGAGGTGTACAAGAGACCCAGTACTTC. This codes for CASSYPGGVQETQYF.

The gene calls are TRBV6-5 and TRBJ2-7, with TRBD1 matching 8 bases. The germline V gene encodes CDR1 MNHEY and CDR2 SVGAGI. This CDR3 region has 13 residues. The trim removed 4 bases at V and 7 bases at J, leaving 6 bases unmatched. CDR3 residues: CASSSDRGGEQYF. DNA for the CDR3: TGTGCCAGCAGTTCAGACAGGGGTGGAGAGCAGTACTTC.

This chain uses TRBV6-1 with TRBJ2-5; D is ambiguous. V gave up 6 bases and J gave up 7 bases, with 9 bases separating them. Germline-derived CDR1 and CDR2 are MNHNS and SASEGT. This CDR3 contains 11 residues. The CDR3 region is CASRFSGTQYF. CDR3 DNA sequence: TGTGCCAGCAGGTTCTCAGGGACCCAGTACTTC.

This clonotype showed up just a few times. The rearrangement links TRBV9 to TRBJ2-1, with 9 bases matching TRBD1. J lost 8 bases, V lost 7 bases, and 7 bases had no gene match. CDR3 length equals 13 residues. The V gene's germline CDR1 is SGDLS and CDR2 YYNGEE. The CDR3 bases are TGTGCCAGCGGAGACAGGGGGGGGCATGAGCAGTTCTTC. Protein product: CASGDRGGHEQFF.

This chain joins TRBV6-1 and TRBJ1-2; D is unresolved. The germline V gene encodes CDR1 MNHNS and CDR2 SASEGT. The CDR3 consists of 14 residues. With 8 bases removed from V and 4 bases from J, the gap between germline ends came to 17 bases. The CDR3 DNA follows: TGTGCCAGCCAAATCGACCGGAGAGGCTATGGCTACACCTTC. Its translation: CASQIDRRGYGYTF.

This clonotype was detected only a few times. The chain carries TRBV20-1 and TRBJ2-1; 14 bases map to TRBD2. The CDR3 sequence is 16 residues long. V was pared by 5 bases and J by 1 base, with 4 bases of the junction left unmatched. Germline CDR1 reads DFQATT; CDR2 reads SNEGSKA (reference sequence). The CDR3 sequence is CSAPRTSGGSYNEQFF. CDR3 in DNA: TGCAGTGCTCCGAGGACTAGCGGGGGGTCCTACAATGAGCAGTTCTTC.